This T cell receptor (beta chain) was documented in a study of tumor-infiltrating lymphocytes in primary liver carcinoma (dated by TCRdb to 2016 to 2017). Concerning the study at large: Surgical resection was performed in China between late 2015 and early 2016 on about five patients with histopathologically diagnosed primary liver carcinoma. The five patients had tumors staged T1-T3 N0M0, with maximum diameters ranging from about 4.2 to 11 cm. The study combined TCRbeta repertoire sequencing, expression microarrays and whole-exome sequencing across five regions of each liver tumor, with adjacent normal tissue and blood. A total of roughly 35 specimens from 5 patients went through TCRbeta repertoire sequencing, namely 25 tumor regions, 5 adjacent noncancerous liver tissues and 5 peripheral blood samples. High reproducibility was observed for the technical replicate repertoires, with mean shared-clone rates about 0.92 and correlation coefficients above 0.95. Each sample produced roughly 3.5 to 8 million productive TCRbeta reads, and read depth showed no significant difference between tissue types. Of the five patients (three men and two women, aged 30 to 69 years), four had hepatocellular carcinoma and one had combined HCC and intrahepatic cholangiocarcinoma. General findings and caveats noted by the study authors: Only five patients were included in the study, and the authors note that the findings should be validated in a larger study. The top 250 clones accounted for a significantly greater share of the repertoire in tumors than in blood (p = 0.039). Comparison of CD4+ and CD8+ T cell repertoires was precluded by the use of bulk unsorted samples. Repertoire overlap was higher between tumor regions (mean about 36%) than tumor-adjacent (around 17%) or tumor-blood (14%) pairs, consistent with antigen-driven expansion. Only the TCR beta chain was sequenced, so true repertoire diversity is likely underestimated because unpaired alpha chains were not captured.

Blood RNA was extracted from unsorted whole blood with TRIzol reagent; germline DNA came from the DNeasy Blood & Tissue kit. Chronic HBV infection was present in the patients, and the patients were treatment-naive at sampling. Before surgery, about 3.9 milliliters of peripheral blood were drawn into K2EDTA tubes. CDR1 is given as MNHNS and CDR2 as SASEGT, both from the germline V gene. From its cysteine to its phenylalanine, the CDR3 spans 13 amino acids. The CDR3 DNA has 39 bases and is translated from base 1. V loses 9 bases, J loses 2 bases, and the germline ends lie 12 bases apart. Using a constant-region primer and ProtoScript II reverse transcriptase, TCRbeta-specific cDNA was reverse-transcribed from 500 to 650 ng total RNA. Construction of the TCRbeta libraries relied on three nested rounds of multiplex PCR, following a slightly modified ARM-PCR procedure. Each of the first two PCR rounds ran for approximately 10 cycles and used multiplex TRBV1-TRBV30 forward primers together with a Cbeta reverse primer. Sample barcodes and Illumina adapters were added in a final 25-cycle PCR with Deep VentR polymerase. Before sequencing, amplicons of 200-500 bp were gel-purified using a QIAquick gel extraction kit. An Illumina HiSeq 2500 was used to sequence the TCRbeta amplicons with 250-bp paired-end reads. The authors' analysis ran thus. Trimmomatic v0.33 was used to quality-trim the reads, and FLASH v1.2.11 was used to merge paired reads so that full CDR3 sequences could be recovered. MiGEC v1.2.1b assigned V, D and J germline segments to the rearranged TCRbeta sequences. VDJtools v1.0.0 computed clonotype statistics and Shannon-Wiener diversity indices. Except for diversity analysis, only each sample's 250 most abundant clonotypes were used in subsequent analyses to reduce sampling bias. TCRdb reworked the public reads: Q25 trimming with fastp, MiXCR clone assembly, productive beta chains retained. Under each unique CDR3 protein, matching rows form one entry showing the most common genes and DNA. The V and J calls and clone size are TCRdb's, not the authors'. The sample table shows hundreds of thousands of distinct CDR3 sequences, and 65% are seen once. The ten largest clones represent roughly 9% of the sample.

About this clonotype itself: The target of this receptor is not known. No much larger clone exists at a distance of one base, and base qualities are not known.

The sequence was collected from a man between 40 and 49 years old with primary liver carcinoma and hepatitis B virus infection. This chain joins TRBV6-1 to TRBJ2-3; the D gene is perhaps TRBD1 or TRBD2, each of them matching over 5 bases. The specimen was peripheral blood. The CDR3 in this case is CASPGTYTDTQYF. The sequenced DNA is TGTGCCAGTCCAGGGACCTACACAGATACGCAGTATTTT.